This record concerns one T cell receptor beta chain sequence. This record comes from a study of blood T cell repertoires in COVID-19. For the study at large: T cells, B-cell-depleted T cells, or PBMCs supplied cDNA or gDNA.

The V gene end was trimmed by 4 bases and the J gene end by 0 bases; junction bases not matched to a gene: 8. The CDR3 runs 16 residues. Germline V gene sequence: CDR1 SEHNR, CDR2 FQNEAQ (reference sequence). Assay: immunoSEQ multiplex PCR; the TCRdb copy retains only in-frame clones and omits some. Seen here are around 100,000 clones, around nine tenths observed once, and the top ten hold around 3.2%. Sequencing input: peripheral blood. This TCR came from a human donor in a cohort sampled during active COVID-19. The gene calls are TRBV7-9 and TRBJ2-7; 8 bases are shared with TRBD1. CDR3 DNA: TGTGCCAGCAGCTCGCTACCAGGGGGCAGCTCCTACGAGCAGTACTTC. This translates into CASSSLPGGSSYEQYF.